The 31 T cell receptor beta chains below all came from one sample that was sequenced in a study of cytomegalovirus exposure and HLA in healthy donors (dated by TCRdb to about 2017). The library was prepared using the immunoSEQ multiplex PCR assay. A mixture of 60 forward primers for TCR Vbeta segments and 13 reverse primers for TCR Jbeta segments was used in the multiplex PCR. The clones in this table, taken by TCRdb from immuneACCESS, are in-frame only. Not every clone is retained; where verified, under half of the shortfall comes from an unresolved V gene, and the cause of the rest is unknown. This sample has 150,000 to 190,000 clones in its table, and around 80% of those were observed once. The top ten clonotypes cover over 1.3% of the sample. What was sequenced was PBMCs. The receptors were sampled from a man aged 18 to 29 in good health and CMV-seronegative.

The V call is TRBV28, the J call TRBJ2-5, with D perhaps matching TRBD1 (7 bases). CDR3 length: 17 residues. Germline values: CDR1 MDHEN, CDR2 SYDVKM. Trimming took 5 bases from V and 13 from J, leaving 32 bases between them. In nucleotides, the CDR3 is TGTGCCAGCAGTCATCGCCTCGATGAGAGGGTGCAGGGGGGAGTGTACTTC. This codes for CASSHRLDERVQGGVYF.

V and J are TRBV7-2 and TRBJ2-7; 9 nucleotides line up with TRBD2. CDR1 and CDR2 (germline): SGHTA, FQGNSA. Trimming at V came to 2 bases and at J to 4 bases, leaving 9 bases not matched to a gene. This CDR3 has 16 residues. The CDR3 loop reads CASSLSPSGMLYEQYF. In DNA, the CDR3 is TGTGCCAGCAGCTTAAGCCCTAGCGGGATGCTGTACGAGCAGTACTTC. Variable domain in full (rest from reference TRBV7-2 and TRBJ2-7): GAGVSQSPSNKVTEKGKDVELRCDPISGHTALYWYRQSLGQGLEFLIYFQGNSAPDKSGLPSDRFSAERTGGSVSTLTIQRTQQEDSAVYLCASSLSPSGMLYEQYFGPGTRLTVT.

The chain has TRBV6-1 and TRBJ2-5; 11 nucleotides agree with TRBD2. CDR3 length: 13 amino acids. CDR1 and CDR2 (germline): MNHNS, SASEGT. Germline trimming cut 7 bases from V and 5 bases from J; bases unmatched to any gene: 3. This CDR3 is CASKIAGGETQYF. As DNA, the CDR3 is TGTGCCAGCAAGATAGCGGGAGGGGAGACCCAGTACTTC.

The rearrangement joins TRBV27 to TRBJ1-5; TRBD1 aligns across 8 bases. The CDR3 is made up of 14 amino acids. Per the germline V gene, CDR1 is MNHEY and CDR2 is SMNVEV (reference sequence). The trim removed 5 bases at V and 9 bases at J, leaving 9 bases unmatched. CDR3: CASSMTGAARPQHF. The DNA of the CDR3 is TGTGCCAGCAGTATGACAGGGGCCGCGAGGCCCCAGCATTTT.

The rearrangement joins TRBV27 to TRBJ2-1; D is uncertain. Trimming took 7 bases from V and 6 from J, leaving 13 bases between them. This CDR3 is 13 amino acids long. Germline V gives CDR1 MNHEY, CDR2 SMNVEV (reference sequence). The CDR3 DNA sequence: TGTGCCAGCACCCCAATGGGCCCCAATGAGCAGTTCTTC. It codes for CASTPMGPNEQFF.

This clone appeared a few times. The J gene is TRBJ2-7, the V gene TRBV5-4, with 13 nucleotides matching TRBD2. This CDR3 has 14 amino acids. The germline CDR1 and CDR2 sequences are SGHNT and YYREEE (reference sequence). V lost 5 bases to trimming and J lost 4 bases; unmatched junction nucleotides: 3. CDR3 nucleotide sequence: TGTGCCAGCAGTCGGACTAGCGGGAGTTACGAGCAGTACTTC. Translation: CASSRTSGSYEQYF.

This clone was seen once. The V gene is TRBV6-5, the J gene TRBJ2-1; TRBD2 aligns across 13 bases. Germline V gives CDR1 MNHEY, CDR2 SVGAGI. With V trimmed by 4 bases and J by 4 bases, 4 bases remained unmatched. The CDR3 covers 16 residues. For the CDR3, the DNA is TGTGCCAGCAGTTTAGGACTAGCGGGGGAGTACAATGAGCAGTTCTTC. Protein sequence: CASSLGLAGEYNEQFF.

The chain recombines TRBV30 with TRBJ2-1; D is uncertain. CDR3 size: 15 residues. Germline assignment: CDR1 GTSNPN and CDR2 SVGIG (reference sequence). V was clipped by 3 bases and J by 0 bases, with 12 bases between them. The CDR3 sequence: CAWRKRPSSYNEQFF. The CDR3 bases are TGTGCCTGGAGGAAAAGACCTAGCTCCTACAATGAGCAGTTCTTC.

This chain joins TRBV7-9 and TRBJ2-1; 8 bases are a match to TRBD2. Germline loops: CDR1 SEHNR, CDR2 FQNEAQ (reference sequence). After removal of 1 base from V and 8 bases from J, the junction contained 10 bases not matched to a gene. The CDR3 is 16 residues long. CDR3 DNA: TGTGCCAGCAGCTTAGGTTTGGTGGACGGGAGGGATGAGCAGTTCTTC. Protein product: CASSLGLVDGRDEQFF.

The rearrangement uses TRBV5-4 and TRBJ1-1, with D tentatively TRBD1 (5 bases). The length of the CDR3 is 13 residues. Germline lookup yields CDR1 SGHNT and CDR2 YYREEE (reference sequence). The V end lost 5 bases, the J end lost 5 bases, and 13 bases lay between the germline ends. The CDR3 coding sequence is TGTGCCAGCAGTCCGCACGGGGGGACTGAAGCTTTCTTT. It yields the protein CASSPHGGTEAFF.

V and J are TRBV2 and TRBJ1-1; D unresolved. Trimming pared 6 bases from V and 11 bases from J, leaving 19 bases between. Germline CDR1 SNHLY, CDR2 FYNNEI. CDR3 length: 13 residues. The CDR3 DNA follows: TGTGCCAGCAGCCCGAACGAGCGGATGATGGCTTTCTTT. Protein: CASSPNERMMAFF.

The V call is TRBV5-1, the J call TRBJ2-7; maybe TRBD1 (6 bases). CDR1 SGHRS and CDR2 YFSETQ come from the germline V gene. V was pared by 4 bases and J by 6 bases, with 23 bases between. The CDR3 contains 16 residues. This CDR3 is CASSPWEWQGTGEQYF. The CDR3 coding sequence is TGCGCCAGCAGCCCCTGGGAGTGGCAGGGGACGGGCGAGCAGTACTTC.

This rearrangement joins TRBV27 to TRBJ1-6; the match to TRBD1 covers 7 bases. CDR1 is MNHEY, CDR2 SMNVEV, per germline (reference sequence). This CDR3 has 13 amino acids. Trimming removed 5 bases from V and 6 bases from J; junction bases left unmatched: 1. CDR3 in DNA: TGTGCCAGCAGTGACAGGGCTAATTCACCCCTCCACTTT. Translation gives CASSDRANSPLHF.

This chain uses TRBV7-2 with TRBJ2-3; D may be TRBD1 (5 bases). The V end was cut by 5 bases, the J end by 7 bases, with 10 bases between. The germline V gene has CDR1 SGHTA and CDR2 FQGNSA. The CDR3 spans 12 residues. CDR3 coding DNA: TGTGCCAGCAGCGTTCAGGGCCATACGCAGTATTTT. Translation: CASSVQGHTQYF.

This clone has more than one count but fewer than ten. V is TRBV5-8 and J is TRBJ2-7; no definite D call. The CDR3 runs to 14 residues. Trimming removed 0 bases from V and 2 bases from J, with 9 bases in between. Looked up from germline, CDR1 is SGHTS and CDR2 is YDEGEE. CDR3 bases: TGTGCCAGCAGCTTGGGAGACAAGACCTACGAGCAGTACTTC. This translates into CASSLGDKTYEQYF.

In its sample, this clone was seen a few times. The chain is built from TRBV20-1 and TRBJ2-5; D is unresolved. CDR1 and CDR2 (germline): DFQATT, SNEGSKA (reference sequence). The CDR3 is 11 amino acids. V was shortened by 8 bases and J by 2 bases, with 9 bases between the two germline ends. The CDR3 loop reads CSPRNQETQYF. In DNA, the CDR3 is TGCAGTCCCAGGAATCAAGAGACCCAGTACTTC.

This clone was counted a few times. This sequence joins TRBV9 and TRBJ1-2; possible D gene TRBD1, 5 bases. From germline, CDR1 is SGDLS and CDR2 YYNGEE. This CDR3 region has 15 residues. Trimming left V 1 base short and J 7 bases short, with 17 bases between. The CDR3 loop reads CASSVTGREESGYTF. The CDR3 DNA follows: TGTGCCAGCAGCGTAACAGGCAGGGAGGAAAGTGGCTACACCTTC.

This clone was picked up a small number of times. The chain links TRBV28 to TRBJ1-2; D not resolved. Trimming took 10 bases from V and 1 from J, leaving 16 bases between them. The CDR3 is 14 residues long. Germline CDR1 reads MDHEN; CDR2 reads SYDVKM. CDR3 sequence reads: CATSAGSHNYGYTF. Here the CDR3 DNA reads TGTGCCACCTCCGCGGGGTCCCATAACTATGGCTACACCTTC.

V and J are TRBV6-5 and TRBJ1-4; D remains unclear. V was trimmed by 8 bases and J by 2 bases, leaving 15 bases between them. The CDR3 consists of 15 residues. Germline lookup yields CDR1 MNHEY and CDR2 SVGAGI. CDR3 in amino acids: CASGVRGLTNEKLFF. CDR3 in DNA: TGTGCCAGCGGGGTGCGAGGGTTGACTAATGAAAAACTGTTTTTT.

This chain uses TRBV7-9 with TRBJ2-3, with TRBD1 matching over 10 bases. With 3 bases clipped from V and 6 bases from J, the junction kept 3 bases outside the gene matches. Germline V lookup: CDR1 SEHNR, CDR2 FQNEAQ (reference sequence). CDR3 length: 14 residues. The CDR3 coding sequence is TGTGCCAGCAGCTTCGGGGGACAGGGGGATACGCAGTATTTT. This translates into CASSFGGQGDTQYF.

V usage is TRBV15 and J usage is TRBJ1-3, with TRBD1 as a possible D gene (6 bases). The CDR3 extends over 18 amino acids. Germline V gene lookup returns CDR1 LNHNV and CDR2 YYDKDF (reference sequence). Trimming took 0 bases from V and 2 from J, leaving 17 bases between them. The CDR3 region has the DNA TGTGCCACCAGCAGAGAATGGCAGGGTCAGGGGCCTGGAAACACCATATATTTT. Its protein product is CATSREWQGQGPGNTIYF.

The chain couples TRBV4-1 to TRBJ2-7; weak D call: TRBD1 (6 bases). The CDR3 contains 17 residues. Trimming shortened V by 1 base and J by 0 bases, and 16 bases separated the two germline ends. Germline CDR1 MGHRA, CDR2 YSYEKL. The CDR3 region has the DNA TGCGCCAGCAGCCAAGTCCGGACAGACCATAGCTCCTACGAGCAGTACTTC. This gives the protein CASSQVRTDHSSYEQYF.

The rearrangement links TRBV2 to TRBJ2-7; D remains ambiguous. Germline lookup yields CDR1 SNHLY and CDR2 FYNNEI. The CDR3 runs 15 residues. V was cut by 3 bases and J by 2 bases, with 14 bases left in between. This chain's CDR3 is CASSDLYAKTYEQYF. The CDR3 nucleotides are TGTGCCAGCAGTGATCTATACGCAAAAACCTACGAGCAGTACTTC.

The chain links TRBV5-4 to TRBJ1-1, with a possible D match to TRBD1 (6 bases). The CDR3 has 17 residues. The germline V gene has CDR1 SGHNT and CDR2 YYREEE (reference sequence). V was shortened by 1 base and J by 4 bases, with 20 bases between the two germline ends. The CDR3 nucleotides read TGTGCCAGCAGCTTGCGACAGGCTTCATTGGTAGTCACTGAAGCTTTCTTT. Amino acid sequence: CASSLRQASLVVTEAFF.

J is TRBJ2-5 and V is TRBV10-2; tentative D call: TRBD1 (6 bases). The J call is doubtful: the DNA matches TRBJ2-7 better. This CDR3 comprises 12 residues. Germline V CDR1 and CDR2: WSHSY, SAAADI. This CDR3 is CASSEDRYEQYF. In DNA form, the CDR3 reads TGCGCCAGCAGTGAGGACAGGTACGAGCAGTACTTC.

The CDR3 nucleotides read TGTGCCATCAGTGCAGGGGGCGCGGGTCAGCCCCAGCATTTT. This codes for CAISAGGAGQPQHF. The chain couples TRBV10-3 to TRBJ1-5, with TRBD1 matching over 8 bases. CDR1 ENHRY and CDR2 SYGVKD come from the germline V gene. The CDR3 runs 14 residues. J lost 6 bases, V lost 4 bases, and 5 bases had no gene match.

A few counts support this clone. V is TRBV10-2 and J is TRBJ2-2; D is possibly TRBD2 (6 bases). Germline values: CDR1 WSHSY, CDR2 SAAADI. Trimming stripped 3 bases from V and 0 bases from J, with 8 bases between. This CDR3 is 15 amino acids long. The CDR3 loop is CASSEGTSNTGELFF. The CDR3 nucleotides read TGCGCCAGCAGTGAAGGGACTTCGAACACCGGGGAGCTGTTTTTT.

The CDR3, as DNA: TGTGCCAGCAGTCCCGCACAAACCTATGGCTACACCTTC. Translated, it gives CASSPAQTYGYTF. J is TRBJ1-2 and V is TRBV6-6, with D unresolved. Germline values: CDR1 MNHNY, CDR2 SVGAGI (reference sequence). Deletions cut 5 bases from V and 4 bases from J, with 11 bases between. The length of the CDR3 is 13 residues.

The chain uses TRBV9 and TRBJ2-2, with TRBD2 as a possible D gene (6 bases). Trimming removed 1 base from V and 6 bases from J, with 10 bases in between. The germline V gene encodes CDR1 SGDLS and CDR2 YYNGEE. The length of the CDR3 is 14 residues. CDR3 sequence reads: CASSVWEVSGELFF. The DNA for the CDR3 is TGTGCCAGCAGCGTATGGGAGGTCTCCGGGGAGCTGTTTTTT.

The CDR3 spells CASSILGAGVTDTQYF. The DNA for the CDR3 is TGTGCCAGCAGTATCTTAGGAGCGGGAGTAACAGATACGCAGTATTTT. V and J are TRBV27 and TRBJ2-3; 8 positions match TRBD2. The CDR3 covers 16 residues. In germline, CDR1 is MNHEY, CDR2 SMNVEV (reference sequence). With V trimmed by 5 bases and J by 3 bases, 10 bases remained unmatched.

The rearrangement joins TRBV9 to TRBJ1-1; the D gene is possibly TRBD1 (5 bases). This CDR3 comprises 15 residues. V lost 4 bases, J lost 4 bases, and 17 bases lay in between. Germline CDR1 SGDLS, CDR2 YYNGEE. The CDR3 sequence is CASSPQGAGGTEAFF. In nucleotides, the CDR3 is TGTGCCAGCAGCCCCCAGGGAGCGGGAGGCACTGAAGCTTTCTTT.